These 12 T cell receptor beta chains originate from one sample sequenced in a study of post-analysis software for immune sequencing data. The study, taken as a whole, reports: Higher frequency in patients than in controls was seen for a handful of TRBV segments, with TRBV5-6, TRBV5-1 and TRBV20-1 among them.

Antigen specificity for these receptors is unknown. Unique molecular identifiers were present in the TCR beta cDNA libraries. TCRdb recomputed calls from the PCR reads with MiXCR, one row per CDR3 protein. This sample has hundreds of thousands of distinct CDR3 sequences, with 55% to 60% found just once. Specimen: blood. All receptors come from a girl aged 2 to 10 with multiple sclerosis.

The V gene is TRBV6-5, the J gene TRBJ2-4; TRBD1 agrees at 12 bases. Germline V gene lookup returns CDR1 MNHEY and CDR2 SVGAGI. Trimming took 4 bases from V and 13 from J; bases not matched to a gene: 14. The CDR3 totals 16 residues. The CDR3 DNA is TGTGCCAGCAGTTTGCACCAGGGACAGGGGGCTAGCATCCAGTACTTC. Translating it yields CASSLHQGQGASIQYF.

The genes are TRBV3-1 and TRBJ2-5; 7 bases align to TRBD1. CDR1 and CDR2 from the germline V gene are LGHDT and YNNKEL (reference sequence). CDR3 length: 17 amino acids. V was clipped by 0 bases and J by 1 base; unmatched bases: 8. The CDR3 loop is CASSQDLGRGSQETQYF. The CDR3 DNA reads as TGTGCCAGCAGCCAAGATCTCGGCAGGGGGTCCCAAGAGACCCAGTACTTC.

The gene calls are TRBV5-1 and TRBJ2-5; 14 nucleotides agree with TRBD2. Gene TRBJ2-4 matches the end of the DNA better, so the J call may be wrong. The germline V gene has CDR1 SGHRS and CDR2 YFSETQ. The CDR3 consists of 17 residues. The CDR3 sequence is CASSHETSGGALNIQYF. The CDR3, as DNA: TGCGCCAGCAGCCACGAGACTAGCGGGGGGGCCTTAAACATTCAGTACTTC.

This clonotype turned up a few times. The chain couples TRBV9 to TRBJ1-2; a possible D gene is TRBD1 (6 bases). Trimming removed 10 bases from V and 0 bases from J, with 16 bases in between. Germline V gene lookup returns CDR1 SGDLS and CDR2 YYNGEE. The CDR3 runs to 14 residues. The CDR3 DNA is TGTGCCCCCGAACGGACAGTAACTAACTATGGCTACACCTTC. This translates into CAPERTVTNYGYTF.

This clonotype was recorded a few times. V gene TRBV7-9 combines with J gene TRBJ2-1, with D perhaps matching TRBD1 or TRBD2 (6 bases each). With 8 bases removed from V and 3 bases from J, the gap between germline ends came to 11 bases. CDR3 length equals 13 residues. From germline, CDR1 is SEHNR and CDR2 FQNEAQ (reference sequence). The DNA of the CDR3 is TGTGCCAGCCGGGGGCTGGACTACAATGAGCAGTTCTTC. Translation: CASRGLDYNEQFF.

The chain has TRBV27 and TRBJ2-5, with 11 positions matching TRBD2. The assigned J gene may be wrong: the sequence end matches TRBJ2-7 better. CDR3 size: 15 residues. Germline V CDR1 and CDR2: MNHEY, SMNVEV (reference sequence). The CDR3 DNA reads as TGTGCCAGCAGTCCAGGGACTAGCGGTGGCTACGAGCAGTACTTC. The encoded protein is CASSPGTSGGYEQYF.

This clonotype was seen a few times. DNA for the CDR3: TGCAGTGCAGAGACAGGGGCAAACATTCAGTACTTC. The encoded protein is CSAETGANIQYF. The chain employs TRBV20-1 and TRBJ2-4; TRBD1 matches at 8 bases. Germline loops: CDR1 DFQATT, CDR2 SNEGSKA (reference sequence). The CDR3 is 12 residues long. The V segment lost 6 bases and the J segment 6 bases; nucleotides outside the gene matches: 4.

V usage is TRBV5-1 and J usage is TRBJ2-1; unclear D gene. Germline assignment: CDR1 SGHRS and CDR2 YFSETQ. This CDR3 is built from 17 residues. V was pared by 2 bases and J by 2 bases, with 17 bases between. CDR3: CASSFTPTAGAYNEQFF. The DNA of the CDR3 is TGCGCCAGCAGCTTCACTCCGACTGCCGGAGCCTACAATGAGCAGTTCTTC.

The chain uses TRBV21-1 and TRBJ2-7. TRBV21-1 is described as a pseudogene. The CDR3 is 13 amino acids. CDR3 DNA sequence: TGTGCCAGCAGCACTGACGAGGCATACGAGCAGTACTTC. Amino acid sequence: CASSTDEAYEQYF.

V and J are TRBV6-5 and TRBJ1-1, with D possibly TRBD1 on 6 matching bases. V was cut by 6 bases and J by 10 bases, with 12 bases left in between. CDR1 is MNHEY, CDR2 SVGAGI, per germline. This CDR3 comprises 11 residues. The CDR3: CASSFGGGAFF. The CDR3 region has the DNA TGTGCCAGCAGCTTCGGGGGCGGAGCTTTCTTT.

CDR3 protein: CASSGEQGQFSYEQYF. DNA for the CDR3: TGTGCCAGCAGCGGGGAACAGGGGCAGTTTTCCTACGAGCAGTACTTC. The J gene is TRBJ2-7, the V gene TRBV25-1, with 7 bases that match TRBD1. Per germline, CDR1 MGHDK and CDR2 SYGVNS. V dropped 6 bases and J dropped 1; count of bases not matched to a gene: 12. This CDR3 is built from 16 residues.

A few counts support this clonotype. The CDR3 DNA reads TGTGCCAGCAGCCCACCCTTCATAGACCGACAGGGCAGACTCGCTAACTATGGCTACACCTTC. Its protein product is CASSPPFIDRQGRLANYGYTF. The V and J genes are TRBV11-2 and TRBJ1-2, with 7 bases identical to TRBD1. The V gene's germline CDR1 is SGHAT and CDR2 FQNNGV. V lost 5 bases, J lost 0 bases, and 24 bases stayed unmatched. The CDR3 has 21 amino acids. Based on the CDR3 plus reference TRBV11-2 and TRBJ1-2, the full variable domain is EAGVAQSPRYKIIEKRQSVAFWCNPISGHATLYWYQQILGQGPKLLIQFQNNGVVDDSQLPKDRFSAERLKGVDSTLKIQPAKLEDSAVYLCASSPPFIDRQGRLANYGYTFGSGTRLTVV.